This entry concerns a single TCR beta chain. The antigen remains undetermined. TCRdb re-derived calls from the RT-PCR reads in MiXCR, one entry per CDR3 protein. The repertoire holds about 650,000 distinct CDR3 sequences, with about 14% as singletons. These data come from a study of response to subunit inactivated influenza vaccine. Regarding the study as a whole: The authors proposed limited new T cell recruitment per seasonal influenza vaccination.

J gave up 4 bases and V 4 bases, and 5 bases lay outside the gene matches. CDR1 and CDR2 from the germline V gene are MDHEN and SYDVKM. The CDR3 extends over 15 amino acids. The source of this sequence is a man in his fifties who received an inactivated influenza vaccine. The material was PBMCs from blood, obtained approximately 15 days before vaccination. The chain combines TRBV28 with TRBJ2-5, with TRBD2 identical over 11 bases. The CDR3 region is CASSSHGLAGETQYF. The CDR3 DNA follows: TGTGCCAGCAGTTCCCACGGACTAGCGGGAGAGACCCAGTACTTC.